Listed below are T cell receptor beta chains from one sample, sequenced in a study of cytomegalovirus exposure and HLA in healthy donors. Here immunoSEQ multiplex PCR was the method, and the copy in TCRdb shows in-frame clones only, minus some. The data hold 100,000 to 150,000 clones, with 60% to 85% observed a single time. Input material: PBMCs. Receptors originate from a female donor in good health and CMV-seronegative. The CDR3 runs from the conserved cysteine through the conserved F or W. D genes are given only for firm matches. The size field is filled for only some rows; it gives once, few, many or a size class.

>TRBD1|NA|TRBJ2-7|TRBV6-1
TGTGCCAGCAGTCCCGGGACAGGGGTAGGCGAGCAGTACTTC
CASSPGTGVGEQYF
>TRBD2|NA|TRBJ2-7|TRBV27
TGTGCCAGCCAGATTGGGCGCGGGAGCTACGAGCAGTACTTC
CASQIGRGSYEQYF
>NA|NA|TRBJ1-5|TRBV5-1
TGCGCCAGCAGCTTGGGGACAGCTAGCAATCAGCCCCAGCATTTT
CASSLGTASNQPQHF
>NA|NA|TRBJ2-3|TRBV9
TGTGCCAGCAGCCTCTCTGAGGATACGCAGTATTTT
CASSLSEDTQYF
>NA|NA|TRBJ1-3|TRBV5-1
TGCGCCAGCAGCTTGGCGACGGACAATCCTGGAAACACCATATATTTT
CASSLATDNPGNTIYF
>TRBD1|NA|TRBJ2-7|TRBV11-2
TGTGCCAGCAGCCGATGGGACAGCTACGAGCAGTACTTC
CASSRWDSYEQYF
>NA|few|TRBJ1-2|TRBV7-6
TGTGCCAGCAGCTTAGAGGCGGGAGCTAACTATGGCTACACCTTC
CASSLEAGANYGYTF
>TRBD1|NA|TRBJ2-3|TRBV19
TGTGCCAGTTTGGCAGCAGGGGGCAGAGATACGCAGTATTTT
CASLAAGGRDTQYF
>TRBD2|NA|TRBJ2-5|TRBV19
TGTGCCAGTAGTGCGTCGGGACTAGCGACACGGGAGACCCAGTACTTC
CASSASGLATRETQYF
>TRBD2|NA|TRBJ2-1|TRBV9
TGTGCCAGCAGCGTAGAAGCGAAGGGACTAAGGGATGAGCAGTTCTTC
CASSVEAKGLRDEQFF
>NA|NA|TRBJ1-4|TRBV10-3
TGTGCCATCAGTGAGGGGGGGGGCGGGAGTGAAAAACTGTTTTTT
CAISEGGGGSEKLFF
>TRBD2|NA|TRBJ2-1|TRBV14
TGTGCCAGCAGCCGCTTTGGGGGAGGGTACAATGAGCAGTTCTTC
CASSRFGGGYNEQFF
>NA|few|TRBJ2-2|TRBV7-8
TGTGGCGGGGCGAACACCGGGGAGCTGTTTTTT
CGGANTGELFF
>NA|NA|TRBJ1-5|TRBV5-5
TGTGCCAGCAGCTTGGCCTACTCCAATCAGCCCCAGCATTTT
CASSLAYSNQPQHF
>NA|NA|TRBJ2-6|TRBV6-1
TGTGCCAGCCTGAGGATCTCTGGGGCCAACGGCCTGACTTTC
CASLRISGANGLTF
>NA|NA|TRBJ2-1|TRBV5-1
TGCGCCAGCAGCTTGGTAGAGGGATCCGGCGAGCAGTTCTTC
CASSLVEGSGEQFF